The clone carrying this T cell receptor beta chain appeared once. Germline CDR1 SGHRS, CDR2 YFSETQ. Trimming pared 6 bases from V and 2 bases from J, leaving 11 bases between. This CDR3 is 14 amino acids long. Repertoires were generated with immunoSEQ multiplex PCR, while TCRdb's copy carries only in-frame clones and drops some. The sample has around 60,000 clones, more than 80% seen once. This sample stems from a study of T cell changes during pregnancy in multiple sclerosis. The TCR comes from a female donor in good health, enrolled as a control in a pregnancy study. This chain links TRBV5-1 with TRBJ2-2; D is possibly TRBD2 (5 bases). The sequencing used CD4+ T cells from peripheral blood mononuclear cells, collected after pregnancy. CDR3 sequence: CASNRGGNTGELFF. The CDR3 DNA is TGCGCCAGCAATCGGGGTGGCAACACCGGGGAGCTGTTTTTT.